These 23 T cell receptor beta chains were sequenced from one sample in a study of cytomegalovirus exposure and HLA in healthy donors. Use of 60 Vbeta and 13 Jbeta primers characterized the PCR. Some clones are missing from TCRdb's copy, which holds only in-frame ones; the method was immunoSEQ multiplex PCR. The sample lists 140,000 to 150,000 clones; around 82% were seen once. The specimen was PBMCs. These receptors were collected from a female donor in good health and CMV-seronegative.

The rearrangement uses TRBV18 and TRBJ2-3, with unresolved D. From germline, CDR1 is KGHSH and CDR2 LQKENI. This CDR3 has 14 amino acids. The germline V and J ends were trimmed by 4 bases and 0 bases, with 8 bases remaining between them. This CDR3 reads CASSRSESTDTQYF. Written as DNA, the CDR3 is TGTGCCAGCTCACGGTCGGAGAGCACAGATACGCAGTATTTT.

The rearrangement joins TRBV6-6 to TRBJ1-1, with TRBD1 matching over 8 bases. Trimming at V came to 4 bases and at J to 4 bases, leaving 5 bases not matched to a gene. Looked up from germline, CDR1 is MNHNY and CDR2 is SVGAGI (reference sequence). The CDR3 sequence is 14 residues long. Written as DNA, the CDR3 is TGTGCCAGCAGTTTTCAGGACAGGGTCACTGAAGCTTTCTTT. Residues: CASSFQDRVTEAFF.

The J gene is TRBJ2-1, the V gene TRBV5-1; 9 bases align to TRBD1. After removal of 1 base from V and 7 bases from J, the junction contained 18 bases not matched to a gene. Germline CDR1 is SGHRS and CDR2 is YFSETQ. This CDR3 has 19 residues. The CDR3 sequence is CASSLTPNTGTGMGNEQFF. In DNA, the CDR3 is TGCGCCAGCAGCTTGACTCCCAACACCGGGACAGGGATGGGTAATGAGCAGTTCTTC. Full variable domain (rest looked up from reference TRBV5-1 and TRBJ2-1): KAGVTQTPRYLIKTRGQQVTLSCSPISGHRSVSWYQQTPGQGLQFLFEYFSETQRNKGNFPGRFSGRQFSNSRSEMNVSTLELGDSALYLCASSLTPNTGTGMGNEQFFGPGTRLTVL.

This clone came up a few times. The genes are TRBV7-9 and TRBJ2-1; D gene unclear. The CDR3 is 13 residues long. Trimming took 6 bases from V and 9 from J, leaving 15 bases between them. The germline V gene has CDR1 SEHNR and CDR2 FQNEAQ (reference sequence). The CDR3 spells CASRKTSLVEQFF. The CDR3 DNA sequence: TGTGCCAGCAGAAAAACGAGCCTAGTTGAGCAGTTCTTC. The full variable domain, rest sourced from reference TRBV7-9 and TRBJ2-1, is DTGVSQNPRHKITKRGQNVTFRCDPISEHNRLYWYRQTLGQGPEFLTYFQNEAQLEKSRLLSDRFSAERPKGSFSTLEIQRTEQGDSAMYLCASRKTSLVEQFFGPGTRLTVL.

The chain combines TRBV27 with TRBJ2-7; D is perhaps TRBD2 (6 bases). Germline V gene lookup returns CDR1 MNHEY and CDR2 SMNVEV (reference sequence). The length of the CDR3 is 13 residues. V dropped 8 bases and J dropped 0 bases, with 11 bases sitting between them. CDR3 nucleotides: TGTGCCAGCGCGCGGGGAAACTCCTACGAGCAGTACTTC. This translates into CASARGNSYEQYF.

The DNA for the CDR3 is TGTGCCATCAGTGAGTACAGAGCTAGCACAGATACGCAGTATTTT. Amino acid sequence: CAISEYRASTDTQYF. The chain links TRBV10-3 to TRBJ2-3; no definite D call. The CDR3 is made up of 15 amino acids. Germline CDR1 is ENHRY and CDR2 is SYGVKD. Trimming shortened V by 1 base and J by 0 bases, and 8 bases separated the two germline ends.

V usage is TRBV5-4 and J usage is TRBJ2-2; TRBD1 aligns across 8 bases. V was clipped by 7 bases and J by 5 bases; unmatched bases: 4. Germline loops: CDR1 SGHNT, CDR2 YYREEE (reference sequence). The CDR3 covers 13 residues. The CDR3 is CASRGTGTGELFF. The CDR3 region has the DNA TGTGCCAGCCGGGGGACAGGAACCGGGGAGCTGTTTTTT.

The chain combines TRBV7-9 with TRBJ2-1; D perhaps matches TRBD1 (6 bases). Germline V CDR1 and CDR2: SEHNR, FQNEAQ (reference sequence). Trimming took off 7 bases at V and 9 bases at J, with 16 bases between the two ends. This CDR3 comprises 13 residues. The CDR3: CASTAGRDTEQFF. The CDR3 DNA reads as TGTGCCAGCACCGCGGGCAGGGACACTGAGCAGTTCTTC. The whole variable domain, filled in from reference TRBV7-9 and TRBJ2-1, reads DTGVSQNPRHKITKRGQNVTFRCDPISEHNRLYWYRQTLGQGPEFLTYFQNEAQLEKSRLLSDRFSAERPKGSFSTLEIQRTEQGDSAMYLCASTAGRDTEQFFGPGTRLTVL.

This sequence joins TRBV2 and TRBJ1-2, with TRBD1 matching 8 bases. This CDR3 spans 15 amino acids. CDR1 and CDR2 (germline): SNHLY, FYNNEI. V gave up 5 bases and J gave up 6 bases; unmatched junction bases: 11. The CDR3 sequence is CASSLIKQGVNGYTF. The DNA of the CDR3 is TGTGCCAGCAGTCTGATAAAACAGGGGGTGAATGGCTACACCTTC.

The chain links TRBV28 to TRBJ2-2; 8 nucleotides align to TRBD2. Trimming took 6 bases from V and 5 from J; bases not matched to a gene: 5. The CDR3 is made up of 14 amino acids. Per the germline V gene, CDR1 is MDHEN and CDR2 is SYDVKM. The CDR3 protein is CASRGLVFTGELFF. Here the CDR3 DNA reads TGTGCCAGCAGGGGACTAGTATTTACCGGGGAGCTGTTTTTT.

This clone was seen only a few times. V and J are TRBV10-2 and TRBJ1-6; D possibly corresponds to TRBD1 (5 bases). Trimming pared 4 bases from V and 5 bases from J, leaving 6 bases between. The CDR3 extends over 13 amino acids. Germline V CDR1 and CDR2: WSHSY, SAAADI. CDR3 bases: TGCGCCAGCAGTGGCAGGGATAATTCACCCCTCCACTTT. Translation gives CASSGRDNSPLHF.

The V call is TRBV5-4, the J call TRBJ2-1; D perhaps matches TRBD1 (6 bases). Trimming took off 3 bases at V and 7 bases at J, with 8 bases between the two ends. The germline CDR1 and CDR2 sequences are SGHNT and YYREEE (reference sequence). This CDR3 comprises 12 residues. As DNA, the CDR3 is TGTGCCAGCAGCTCAAGGGGGAATGAGCAGTTCTTC. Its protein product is CASSSRGNEQFF.

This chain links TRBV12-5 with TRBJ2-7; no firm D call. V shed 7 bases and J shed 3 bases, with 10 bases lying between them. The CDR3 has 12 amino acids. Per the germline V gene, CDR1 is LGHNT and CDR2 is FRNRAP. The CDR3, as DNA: TGTGCTAGTGCTCTCAACATCTACGAGCAGTACTTC. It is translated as CASALNIYEQYF.

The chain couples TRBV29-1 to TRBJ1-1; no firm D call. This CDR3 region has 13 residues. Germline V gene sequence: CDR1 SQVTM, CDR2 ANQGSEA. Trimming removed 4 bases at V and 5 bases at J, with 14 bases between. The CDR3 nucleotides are TGCAGCGTTGTGCCAACGCGGGGAACTGAAGCTTTCTTT. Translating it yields CSVVPTRGTEAFF.

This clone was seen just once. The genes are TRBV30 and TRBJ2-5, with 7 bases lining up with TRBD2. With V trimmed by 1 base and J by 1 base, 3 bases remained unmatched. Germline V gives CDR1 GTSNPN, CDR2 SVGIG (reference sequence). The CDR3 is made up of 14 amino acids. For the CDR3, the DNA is TGTGCCTGGAGTGAGGGCGGGAGCCAAGAGACCCAGTACTTC. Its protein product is CAWSEGGSQETQYF.

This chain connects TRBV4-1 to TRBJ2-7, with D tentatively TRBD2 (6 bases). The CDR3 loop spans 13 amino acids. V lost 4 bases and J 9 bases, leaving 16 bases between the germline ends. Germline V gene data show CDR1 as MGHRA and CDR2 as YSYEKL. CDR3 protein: CASSRVPGRGQYF. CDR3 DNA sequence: TGCGCCAGCAGCCGTGTCCCAGGGCGGGGGCAGTACTTC.

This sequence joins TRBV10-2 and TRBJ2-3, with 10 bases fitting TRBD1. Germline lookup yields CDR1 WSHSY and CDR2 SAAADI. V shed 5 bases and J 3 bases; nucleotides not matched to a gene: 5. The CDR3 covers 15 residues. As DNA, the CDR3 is TGCGCCAGCAGTCGGTGGGACAGGGGTACAGATACGCAGTATTTT. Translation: CASSRWDRGTDTQYF.

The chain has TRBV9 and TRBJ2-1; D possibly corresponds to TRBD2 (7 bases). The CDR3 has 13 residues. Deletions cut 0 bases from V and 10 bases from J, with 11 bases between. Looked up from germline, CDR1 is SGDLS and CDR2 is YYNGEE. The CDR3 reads CASSVEGGREQFF. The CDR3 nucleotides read TGTGCCAGCAGCGTAGAGGGGGGGCGGGAGCAGTTCTTC.

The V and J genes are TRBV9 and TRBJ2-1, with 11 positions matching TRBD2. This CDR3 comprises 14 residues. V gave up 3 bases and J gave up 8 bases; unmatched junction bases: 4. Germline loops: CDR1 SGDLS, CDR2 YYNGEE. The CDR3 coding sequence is TGTGCCAGCAGCGAACTAGCGGGAGCGGATGAGCAGTTCTTC. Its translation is CASSELAGADEQFF.

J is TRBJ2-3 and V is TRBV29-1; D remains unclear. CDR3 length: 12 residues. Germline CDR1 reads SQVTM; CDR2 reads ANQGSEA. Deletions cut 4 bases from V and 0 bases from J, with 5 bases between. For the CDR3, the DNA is TGCAGCGTTGGCACTAGCACAGATACGCAGTATTTT. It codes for CSVGTSTDTQYF.

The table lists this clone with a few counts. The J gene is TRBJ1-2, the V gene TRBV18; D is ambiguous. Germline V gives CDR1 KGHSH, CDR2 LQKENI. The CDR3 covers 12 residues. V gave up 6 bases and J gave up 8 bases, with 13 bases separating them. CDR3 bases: TGTGCCAGCTCCCCATCGAACAACGGCTACACCTTC. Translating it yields CASSPSNNGYTF.

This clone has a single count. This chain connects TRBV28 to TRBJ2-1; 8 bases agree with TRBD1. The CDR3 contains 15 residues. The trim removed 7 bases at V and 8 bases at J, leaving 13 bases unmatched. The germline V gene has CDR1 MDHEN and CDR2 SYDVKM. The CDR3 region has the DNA TGTGCCAGCACTTCTTTAACCGGACAGGGCTATGAGCAGTTCTTC. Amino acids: CASTSLTGQGYEQFF. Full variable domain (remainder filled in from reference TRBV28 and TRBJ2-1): DVKVTQSSRYLVKRTGEKVFLECVQDMDHENMFWYRQDPGLGLRLIYFSYDVKMKEKGDIPEGYSVSREKKERFSLILESASTNQTSMYLCASTSLTGQGYEQFFGPGTRLTVL.

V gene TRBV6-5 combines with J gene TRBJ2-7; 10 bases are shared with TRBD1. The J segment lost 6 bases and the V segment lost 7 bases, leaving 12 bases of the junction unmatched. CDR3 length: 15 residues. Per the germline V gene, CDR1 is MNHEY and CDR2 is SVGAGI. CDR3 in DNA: TGTGCCAGCACCCCAGGGGACAGGGGTTATGGCGAGCAGTACTTC. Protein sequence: CASTPGDRGYGEQYF.